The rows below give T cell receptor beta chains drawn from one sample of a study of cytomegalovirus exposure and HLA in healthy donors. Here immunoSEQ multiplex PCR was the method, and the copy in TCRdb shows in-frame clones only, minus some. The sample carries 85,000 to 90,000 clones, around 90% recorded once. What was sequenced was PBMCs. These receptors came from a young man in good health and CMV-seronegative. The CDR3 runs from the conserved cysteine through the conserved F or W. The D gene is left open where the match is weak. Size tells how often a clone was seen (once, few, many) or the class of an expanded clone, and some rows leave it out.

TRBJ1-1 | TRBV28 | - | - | CASSFAPVEHTEAFF | TGTGCCAGCAGTTTCGCCCCCGTGGAGCACACTGAAGCTTTCTTT
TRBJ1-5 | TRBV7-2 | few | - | CASSPGGTQPQHF | TGTGCCAGCAGCCCGGGGGGGACTCAGCCCCAGCATTTT
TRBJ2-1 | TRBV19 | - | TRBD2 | CASSPGTSPSNEQFF | TGTGCCAGTAGTCCCGGGACTAGCCCCTCCAATGAGCAGTTCTTC
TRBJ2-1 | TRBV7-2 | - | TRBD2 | CASSSSGTNEQFF | TGTGCCAGCAGCTCCAGCGGGACCAATGAGCAGTTCTTC
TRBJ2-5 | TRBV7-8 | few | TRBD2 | CASSLATSGTKETQYF | TGTGCCAGCAGCTTAGCGACTAGCGGGACGAAAGAGACCCAGTACTTC
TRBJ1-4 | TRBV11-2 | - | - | CASSPRGSGKSANEKLFF | TGTGCCAGCAGCCCCAGAGGCTCGGGGAAGTCGGCTAATGAAAAACTGTTTTTT
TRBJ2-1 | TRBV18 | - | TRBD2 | CASSPFPGLAGGPPYNEQFF | TGTGCCAGCTCACCATTCCCGGGACTAGCGGGAGGTCCACCCTACAATGAGCAGTTCTTC
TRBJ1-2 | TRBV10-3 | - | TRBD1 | CAISQPGQVLDTF | TGTGCCATCAGCCAACCGGGACAGGTCCTTGACACCTTC
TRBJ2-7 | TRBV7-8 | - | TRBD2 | CASSLAATSGSSYEQYF | TGTGCCAGCAGCTTAGCCGCGACTAGCGGGAGCTCCTACGAGCAGTACTTC
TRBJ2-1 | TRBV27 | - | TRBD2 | CASSLSLAGVTDRGYNEQFF | TGTGCCAGCAGTCTCTCCCTGGCGGGAGTTACGGATCGTGGGTACAATGAGCAGTTCTTC
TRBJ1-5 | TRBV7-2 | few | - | CASSLTGSQPQHF | TGTGCCAGCAGCCTCACAGGGAGTCAGCCCCAGCATTTT
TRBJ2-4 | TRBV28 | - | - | CASSTSLLTTGIQYF | TGTGCCAGCAGCACCTCCCTTTTGACGACAGGCATTCAGTACTTC
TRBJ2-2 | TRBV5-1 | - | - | CASSRSGELFF | TGCGCCAGCAGTCGCAGCGGGGAGCTGTTTTTT
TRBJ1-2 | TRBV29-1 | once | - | CSGWAPQWGYTF | TGCAGCGGATGGGCGCCTCAATGGGGCTACACCTTC
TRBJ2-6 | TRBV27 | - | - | CASSLTWGANVLTF | TGTGCCAGCAGCCTTACATGGGGGGCCAACGTCCTGACTTTC
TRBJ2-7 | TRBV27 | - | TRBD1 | CASSFGTGLDEQYF | TGTGCCAGCAGTTTCGGGACAGGGTTAGACGAGCAGTACTTC
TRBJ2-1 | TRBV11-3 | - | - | CASSWTRTSTEQFF | TGTGCCAGCAGCTGGACAAGGACCTCGACAGAGCAGTTCTTC
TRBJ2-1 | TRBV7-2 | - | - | CASSLPQGGGPVYNEQFF | TGTGCCAGCAGCTTACCCCAGGGCGGAGGGCCGGTCTACAATGAGCAGTTCTTC
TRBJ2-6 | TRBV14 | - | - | CASSYGHIGANVLTF | TGTGCCAGCAGCTACGGACATATTGGGGCCAACGTCCTGACTTTC
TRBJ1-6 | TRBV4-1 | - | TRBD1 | CASSQVSDRRNSPLHF | TGCGCCAGCAGCCAAGTCTCGGACAGGAGAAATTCACCCCTCCACTTT
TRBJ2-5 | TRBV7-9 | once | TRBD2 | CSSSYRTSGTGIPETQYF | TGTTCCAGCAGCTACCGGACTAGCGGGACTGGAATTCCCGAGACCCAGTACTTC
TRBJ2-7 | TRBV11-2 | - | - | CASSLSRLYEQYF | TGTGCCAGCAGCTTAAGCAGGCTCTACGAGCAGTACTTC
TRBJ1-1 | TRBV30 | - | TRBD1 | CAWSGGQGVGSTEAFF | TGTGCCTGGAGTGGAGGGCAGGGGGTTGGGAGCACTGAAGCTTTCTTT
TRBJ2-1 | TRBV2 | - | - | CASSTDITGNEQFF | TGTGCCAGCAGTACCGATATAACAGGAAATGAGCAGTTCTTC
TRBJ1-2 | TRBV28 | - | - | CASSLIGATPGGYTF | TGTGCCAGCAGTTTAATCGGCGCTACCCCGGGTGGCTACACCTTC
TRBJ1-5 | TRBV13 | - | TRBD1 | CASSSDRETQPQHF | TGTGCCAGCAGCTCGGACAGGGAAACTCAGCCCCAGCATTTT
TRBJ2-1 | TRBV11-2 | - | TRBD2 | CASSFLLAGVILGNEQFF | TGTGCCAGCAGCTTCCTACTAGCGGGAGTAATATTGGGTAATGAGCAGTTCTTC
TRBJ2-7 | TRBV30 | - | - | CAWSFRGLRGDEQYF | TGTGCCTGGAGTTTCAGGGGCCTACGAGGGGACGAGCAGTACTTC
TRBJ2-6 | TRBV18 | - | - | CASSPYGGAYSGANVLTF | TGTGCCAGCTCACCGTACGGCGGGGCCTACTCTGGGGCCAACGTCCTGACTTTC
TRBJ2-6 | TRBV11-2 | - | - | CASSTGPSAGANVLTF | TGTGCCAGCAGCACAGGCCCTAGCGCTGGGGCCAACGTCCTGACTTTC
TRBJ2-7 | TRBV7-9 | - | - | CASSHDQGLVREQYF | TGTGCCAGCAGCCACGATCAGGGACTGGTTCGAGAGCAGTACTTC
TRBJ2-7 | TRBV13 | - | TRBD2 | CASSSRPPGWTSGDYEQYF | TGTGCCAGCAGCTCCCGGCCTCCCGGGTGGACTAGCGGGGACTACGAGCAGTACTTC
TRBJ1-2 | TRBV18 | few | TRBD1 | CASTRGQNYGYTF | TGTGCCAGCACCCGGGGACAGAACTATGGCTACACCTTC
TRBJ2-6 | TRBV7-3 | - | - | CASSLTFQASGANVLTF | TGTGCCAGCAGCTTAACGTTTCAGGCTTCTGGGGCCAACGTCCTGACTTTC
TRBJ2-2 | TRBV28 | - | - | CASSFLGKMLTGELFF | TGTGCCAGCAGTTTTCTAGGAAAGATGCTCACCGGGGAGCTGTTTTTT
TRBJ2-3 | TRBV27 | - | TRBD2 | CASSLSRLAGDTDTQYF | TGTGCCAGCAGTTTATCCCGACTAGCGGGAGACACAGATACGCAGTATTTT
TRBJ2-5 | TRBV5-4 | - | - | CASSSRQNSRETQYF | TGTGCCAGCAGCTCCAGACAGAATTCTAGAGAGACCCAGTACTTC
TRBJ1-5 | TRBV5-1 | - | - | CASSPQGNQPQHF | TGCGCCAGCAGCCCCCAGGGCAATCAGCCCCAGCATTTT
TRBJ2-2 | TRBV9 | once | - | CASSQGGPTGELFF | TGTGCCAGCAGCCAAGGAGGGCCGACCGGGGAGCTGTTTTTT
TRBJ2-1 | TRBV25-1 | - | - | CASRSGVVQFF | TGTGCCAGCAGATCGGGGGTCGTGCAGTTCTTC
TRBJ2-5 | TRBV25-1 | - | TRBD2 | CASSAGVAGAGRGETQYF | TGTGCCAGCAGTGCGGGAGTAGCGGGAGCGGGAAGGGGAGAGACCCAGTACTTC
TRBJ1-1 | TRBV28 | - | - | CASSPPPGNTEAFF | TGTGCCAGCAGCCCCCCCCCGGGGAACACTGAAGCTTTCTTT
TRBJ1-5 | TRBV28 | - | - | CASSLLSQPQHF | TGTGCCAGCAGTTTATTGAGTCAGCCCCAGCATTTT
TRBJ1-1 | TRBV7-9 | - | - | CASSLRGPMNTEAFF | TGTGCCAGCAGCTTAAGAGGCCCTATGAACACTGAAGCTTTCTTT
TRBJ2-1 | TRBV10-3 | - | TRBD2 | CAISDGSGLAGGPSYNEQFF | TGTGCCATCAGTGATGGCTCGGGACTAGCGGGAGGGCCCTCCTACAATGAGCAGTTCTTC
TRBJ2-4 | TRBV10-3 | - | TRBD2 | CAISDLPGTSRRKNIQYF | TGTGCCATCAGTGATTTACCCGGGACTAGCCGCCGTAAAAACATTCAGTACTTC
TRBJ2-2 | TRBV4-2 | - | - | CASSQGEAGELFF | TGTGCCAGCAGCCAAGGAGAAGCCGGGGAGCTGTTTTTT
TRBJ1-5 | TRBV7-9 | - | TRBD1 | CASSEGQGLVGGQPQHF | TGTGCCAGCAGCGAGGGACAGGGTCTGGTGGGGGGTCAGCCCCAGCATTTT
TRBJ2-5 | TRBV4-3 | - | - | CASSQELRTVVYEQYF | TGCGCCAGCAGCCAAGAGCTCCGGACAGTCGTGTATGAGCAGTACTTC